What follows are 26 T cell receptor beta chains derived from one specimen sequenced in a study of blood T cell repertoires in COVID-19. The data were produced by immunoSEQ multiplex PCR, yet TCRdb's version contains in-frame clones alone and is incomplete. The sample shows around 94,000 clones, about 90% of them seen only once. The sequenced material came from peripheral blood. These receptors were taken from a young man with acute or convalescent COVID-19.

The chain recombines TRBV30 with TRBJ1-6; D might be TRBD1 (6 bases). The germline gives CDR1 GTSNPN, CDR2 SVGIG (reference sequence). The CDR3 is 14 amino acids. V was shortened by 2 bases and J by 5 bases, with 10 bases between the two germline ends. CDR3 protein: CAWSTNRDNSPLHF. The CDR3, as DNA: TGTGCCTGGAGTACGAACAGGGATAATTCACCCCTCCACTTT.

The chain recombines TRBV19 with TRBJ2-4; 10 bases are a match to TRBD2. Germline V gene data show CDR1 as LNHDA and CDR2 as SQIVND (reference sequence). The ends lost 5 bases at V and 3 bases at J; junction bases unmatched: 7. This CDR3 is 16 amino acids long. CDR3 DNA sequence: TGTGCCAGTAGTTCCCGGACTAGCGGAGTCAAAAACATTCAGTACTTC. As protein: CASSSRTSGVKNIQYF.

V gene TRBV7-9 combines with J gene TRBJ1-4; D not resolved. The CDR3 is 15 amino acids. Germline CDR1 SEHNR, CDR2 FQNEAQ (reference sequence). V shed 1 base and J shed 1 base, with 7 bases lying between them. The CDR3, as DNA: TGTGCCAGCAGCTTAGGGCGGGTAACTAATGAAAAACTGTTTTTT. Its translation: CASSLGRVTNEKLFF.

J is TRBJ1-6 and V is TRBV5-6; TRBD1 agrees at 8 bases. Per germline, CDR1 SGHDT and CDR2 YYEEEE. The V segment lost 3 bases and the J segment 14 bases; nucleotides outside the gene matches: 13. This CDR3 spans 15 amino acids. The CDR3 loop is CASSSQGASVGSLHF. In DNA, the CDR3 is TGTGCCAGCAGCTCCCAGGGGGCAAGCGTTGGATCCCTCCACTTT.

This clone was observed a single time. V gene TRBV18 combines with J gene TRBJ1-4; 7 bases align to TRBD1. CDR3 length equals 16 residues. Per germline, CDR1 KGHSH and CDR2 LQKENI. V was clipped by 3 bases and J by 8 bases; unmatched bases: 12. CDR3: CASSPYLTGAEEKLFF. CDR3 coding DNA: TGTGCCAGCTCACCCTACCTTACAGGGGCGGAGGAAAAACTGTTTTTT.

The V gene is TRBV19, the J gene TRBJ1-2; TRBD1 matches 8 bases. Trimming at V came to 5 bases and at J to 7 bases, leaving 15 bases not matched to a gene. The germline CDR1 and CDR2 sequences are LNHDA and SQIVND (reference sequence). The CDR3 runs 16 residues. The CDR3 sequence: CASSPSFQGAIAGYTF. The CDR3, as DNA: TGTGCCAGTAGTCCCAGCTTTCAGGGGGCGATTGCTGGCTACACCTTC.

The gene calls are TRBV30 and TRBJ2-1; 7 bases are a match to TRBD1. Trimming cost V 1 base and J 8 bases; bases outside gene matches: 8. Germline V lookup: CDR1 GTSNPN, CDR2 SVGIG (reference sequence). The CDR3 totals 14 residues. As DNA, the CDR3 is TGTGCCTGGAGTGAAAGGGACAGTCGGTATGAGCAGTTCTTC. Protein product: CAWSERDSRYEQFF.

The J gene is TRBJ1-1, the V gene TRBV27; TRBD1 agrees at 8 bases. The CDR3 extends over 14 amino acids. The J segment lost 4 bases and the V segment lost 4 bases, leaving 5 bases of the junction unmatched. From germline, CDR1 is MNHEY and CDR2 SMNVEV (reference sequence). This CDR3 reads CASSSGQGGTEAFF. For the CDR3, the DNA is TGTGCCAGCAGTTCTGGACAGGGTGGCACTGAAGCTTTCTTT.

This clone has only one observation. The genes are TRBV6-5 and TRBJ2-7; D unclear. Germline-derived CDR1 and CDR2 are MNHEY and SVGAGI. This CDR3 is 13 amino acids long. The V end lost 7 bases, the J end lost 0 bases, and 10 bases lay between the germline ends. The CDR3 sequence is CASMVQISYEQYF. The DNA of the CDR3 is TGTGCCAGCATGGTGCAGATCTCCTACGAGCAGTACTTC.

The J gene is TRBJ2-3, the V gene TRBV3-1 (or the pseudogene TRBV3-2); 8 positions match TRBD2. This CDR3 contains 12 residues. V shed 4 bases and J 11 bases; nucleotides not matched to a gene: 5. The germline V gene encodes CDR1 LGHDT and CDR2 YNNKEL (reference sequence). CDR3 protein: CASSLGLAGQYF. The CDR3 DNA reads TGTGCCAGCAGCCTCGGACTAGCAGGGCAGTATTTT.

V gene TRBV6-1 combines with J gene TRBJ1-2; maybe TRBD1 (6 bases). The V and J ends lost 0 bases and 4 bases respectively, with 12 bases between them. Germline CDR1 reads MNHNS; CDR2 reads SASEGT. The CDR3 length is 15 residues. CDR3 amino acids: CASSEAWGGAYGYTF. The CDR3 DNA follows: TGTGCCAGCAGTGAAGCCTGGGGGGGGGCCTATGGCTACACCTTC.

The CDR3 here is CAIRRVGWEQNTEAFF. CDR3 DNA sequence: TGTGCCATCAGGAGGGTGGGTTGGGAGCAGAACACTGAAGCTTTCTTT. The chain couples TRBV24-1 to TRBJ1-1; no clear D gene. The length of the CDR3 is 16 residues. V lost 11 bases to trimming and J lost 1 base, with 22 bases between them. Germline-derived CDR1 and CDR2 are KGHDR and SFDVKD.

This clone was seen only a few times. The V and J genes are TRBV6-5 and TRBJ2-7; 7 positions match TRBD1. Germline lookup yields CDR1 MNHEY and CDR2 SVGAGI. J gave up 5 bases and V 5 bases, and 3 bases lay outside the gene matches. This CDR3 is built from 12 residues. Here the CDR3 DNA reads TGTGCCAGCAGTCATACAGGGGACGAGCAGTACTTC. It yields the protein CASSHTGDEQYF.

For the CDR3, the DNA is TGTGCCAGCTCACCGACTAGCGGGGATACAGATACGCAGTATTTT. It specifies CASSPTSGDTDTQYF. The V and J genes are TRBV18 and TRBJ2-3, with TRBD2 matching 11 bases. Germline lookup yields CDR1 KGHSH and CDR2 LQKENI. This CDR3 contains 15 residues. The V and J ends lost 3 bases and 3 bases, in that order; junction bases with no gene match: 2.

The genes are TRBV5-4 and TRBJ1-2; 8 nucleotides align to TRBD1. J gave up 8 bases and V 2 bases, and 5 bases lay outside the gene matches. Germline assignment: CDR1 SGHNT and CDR2 YYREEE (reference sequence). The CDR3 totals 13 residues. The CDR3 coding sequence is TGTGCCAGCAGCTTCGGACAGGGAGGAGGCTACACCTTC. It is translated as CASSFGQGGGYTF.

This clone appeared a single time. This chain connects TRBV7-9 to TRBJ1-5, with D possibly TRBD1 on 5 matching bases. V lost 5 bases to trimming and J lost 11 bases, with 13 bases between them. CDR1 and CDR2 from the germline V gene are SEHNR and FQNEAQ (reference sequence). The CDR3 totals 12 residues. The CDR3 coding sequence is TGTGCCAGCAGCCTAGTCACGGGGGCCCAGCATTTT. Translating gives CASSLVTGAQHF.

J is TRBJ2-2 and V is TRBV27; no reliable D call. Trimming left V 3 bases short and J 2 bases short, with 7 bases between. CDR1 is MNHEY and CDR2 is SMNVEV in the germline V gene (reference sequence). The CDR3 extends over 14 amino acids. The CDR3 sequence: CASSFNLNTGELFF. The CDR3 DNA sequence: TGTGCCAGCAGTTTCAACCTAAACACCGGGGAGCTGTTTTTT.

This CDR3 is CASSSAGTGLHSSYEQYF. The DNA for the CDR3 is TGTGCCAGCAGCTCCGCCGGGACAGGGCTGCATTCCTCCTACGAGCAGTACTTC. The chain uses TRBV13 and TRBJ2-7, with 9 bases aligning to TRBD1. V was pared by 4 bases and J by 0 bases, with 13 bases of the junction left unmatched. The germline V gene has CDR1 PRHDT and CDR2 FYEKMQ (reference sequence). The CDR3 consists of 18 residues.

The chain combines TRBV19 with TRBJ2-1; 9 nucleotides line up with TRBD2. This CDR3 region has 14 residues. The germline V gene has CDR1 LNHDA and CDR2 SQIVND (reference sequence). The V segment lost 5 bases and the J segment 4 bases; nucleotides outside the gene matches: 3. The DNA of the CDR3 is TGTGCCAGTAGTGCTAGCGGGGAATACAATGAGCAGTTCTTC. Its translation: CASSASGEYNEQFF.

The chain carries TRBV12-3 or TRBV12-4 and TRBJ1-3, with D perhaps matching TRBD1 (5 bases). Between the trimmed V and J ends, which lost 10 bases and 0 bases, there was a span of 10 bases. The CDR3 covers 13 residues. The CDR3 here is CATGGSSGNTIYF. CDR3 sequence (DNA): TGTGCCACCGGGGGGAGCTCTGGAAACACCATATATTTT.

The rearrangement links TRBV9 to TRBJ1-2, with 10 bases aligning to TRBD1. V was clipped by 4 bases and J by 4 bases; unmatched bases: 19. Germline V CDR1 and CDR2: SGDLS, YYNGEE. CDR3 length: 19 amino acids. The CDR3 DNA is TGTGCCAGCAGCCCGGGCGGCAGAACGGGGACAGGGGACTTCTATGGCTACACCTTC. This translates into CASSPGGRTGTGDFYGYTF.

V gene TRBV5-1 combines with J gene TRBJ1-1, with D possibly matching TRBD1 (5 bases). Germline loops: CDR1 SGHRS, CDR2 YFSETQ. Trimming removed 4 bases from V and 3 bases from J, with 13 bases in between. The CDR3 runs to 14 residues. The CDR3 sequence: CASSPGGWDTEAFF. The CDR3, as DNA: TGCGCCAGCAGCCCCGGGGGGTGGGACACTGAAGCTTTCTTT. The whole variable domain, remainder taken from reference TRBV5-1 and TRBJ1-1, is KAGVTQTPRYLIKTRGQQVTLSCSPISGHRSVSWYQQTPGQGLQFLFEYFSETQRNKGNFPGRFSGRQFSNSRSEMNVSTLELGDSALYLCASSPGGWDTEAFFGQGTRLTVV.

The V and J genes are TRBV30 and TRBJ2-1, with TRBD2 identical over 10 bases. This CDR3 contains 16 residues. The germline CDR1 and CDR2 sequences are GTSNPN and SVGIG (reference sequence). With 8 bases clipped from V and 6 bases from J, the junction kept 16 bases outside the gene matches. CDR3 residues: CALDHLSSGRSNEQFF. CDR3 bases: TGTGCCCTGGACCATCTATCTAGCGGGAGAAGCAATGAGCAGTTCTTC.

This chain joins TRBV18 and TRBJ2-2; possible D gene TRBD1, 5 bases. Trimming stripped 3 bases from V and 5 bases from J, with 10 bases between. Germline V gene sequence: CDR1 KGHSH, CDR2 LQKENI. The CDR3 covers 14 residues. The CDR3 reads CASSPGQLTGELFF. Here the CDR3 DNA reads TGTGCCAGCTCACCCGGACAACTAACCGGGGAGCTGTTTTTT.

The chain has TRBV27 and TRBJ2-7; D might be TRBD1 (5 bases). The germline gives CDR1 MNHEY, CDR2 SMNVEV (reference sequence). Trimming pared 2 bases from V and 4 bases from J, leaving 21 bases between. CDR3 size: 17 residues. DNA of the CDR3: TGTGCCAGCAGTTTAACCCTCCCAGGCCTTGGGGCGTACGAGCAGTACTTC. This gives the protein CASSLTLPGLGAYEQYF.

The chain carries TRBV10-3 and TRBJ1-5; TRBD1 matches at 12 bases. The CDR3 totals 16 residues. The trim removed 2 bases at V and 6 bases at J, leaving 5 bases unmatched. Germline CDR1 is ENHRY and CDR2 is SYGVKD. The CDR3 loop reads CAISETGTGGSQPQHF. CDR3 nucleotide sequence: TGTGCCATCAGTGAGACCGGGACAGGGGGCAGTCAGCCCCAGCATTTT.